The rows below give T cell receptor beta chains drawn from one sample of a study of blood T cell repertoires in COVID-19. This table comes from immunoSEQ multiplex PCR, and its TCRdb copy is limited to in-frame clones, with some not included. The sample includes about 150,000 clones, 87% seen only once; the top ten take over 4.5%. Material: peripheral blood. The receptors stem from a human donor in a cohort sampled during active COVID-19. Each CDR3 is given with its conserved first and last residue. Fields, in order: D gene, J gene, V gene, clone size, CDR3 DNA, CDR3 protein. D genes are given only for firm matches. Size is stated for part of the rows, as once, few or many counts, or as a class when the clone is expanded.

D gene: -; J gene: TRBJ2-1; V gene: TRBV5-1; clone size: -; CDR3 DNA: TGCGCCAGCAGCGCACAGAGCTCCTACAATGAGCAGTTCTTC; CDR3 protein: CASSAQSSYNEQFF
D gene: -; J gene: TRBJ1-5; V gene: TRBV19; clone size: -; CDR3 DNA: TGTGCCAGTAGTCCTTCGATGGAGAGACGACAGCCCCAGCATTTT; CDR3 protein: CASSPSMERRQPQHF
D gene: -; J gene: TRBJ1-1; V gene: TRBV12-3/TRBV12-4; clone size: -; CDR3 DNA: TGTGCCAGCAGTTTAAACAGGGTGGCTTTCTTT; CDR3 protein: CASSLNRVAFF
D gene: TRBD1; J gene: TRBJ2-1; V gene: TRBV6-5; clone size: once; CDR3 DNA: TGTGCCAGCAGTCTTCGACAGGGGGGGTACAATGAGCAGTTCTTC; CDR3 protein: CASSLRQGGYNEQFF
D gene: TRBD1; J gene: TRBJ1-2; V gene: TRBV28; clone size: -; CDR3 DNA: TGTGCCACCTCGGGACAGGGACCCTATGGCTACACCTTC; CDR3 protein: CATSGQGPYGYTF
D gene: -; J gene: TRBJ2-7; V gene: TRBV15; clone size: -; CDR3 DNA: TGTGCCACCAGCAGAGATGGACCGGGGGACGAGCAGTACTTC; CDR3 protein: CATSRDGPGDEQYF
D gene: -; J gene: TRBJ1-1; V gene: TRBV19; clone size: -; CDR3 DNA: TGTGCCAGTAGTATGGAGGGCGCGTCGGCCACTGAAGCTTTCTTT; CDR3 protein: CASSMEGASATEAFF
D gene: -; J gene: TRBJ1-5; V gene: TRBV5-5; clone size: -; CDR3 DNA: TGTGCCAGCAGCCTCCACTACAATCAGCCCCAGCATTTT; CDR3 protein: CASSLHYNQPQHF
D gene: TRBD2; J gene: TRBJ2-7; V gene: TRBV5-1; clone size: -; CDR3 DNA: TGCGCCAGCAGCTTGGGGCTAGCGGGACACTCCTACGAGCAGTACTTC; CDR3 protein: CASSLGLAGHSYEQYF
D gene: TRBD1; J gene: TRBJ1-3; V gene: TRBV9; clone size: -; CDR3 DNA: TGTGCCAGCAGCGTAGGGGCAGGGGGAGGAAACACCATATATTTT; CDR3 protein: CASSVGAGGGNTIYF
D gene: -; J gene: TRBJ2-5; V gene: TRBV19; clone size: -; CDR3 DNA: TGTGCCAGTAGTGGACGGGCTCTAGCGCAAGAGACCCAGTACTTC; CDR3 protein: CASSGRALAQETQYF
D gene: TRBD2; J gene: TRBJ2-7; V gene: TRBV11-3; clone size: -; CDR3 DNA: TGTGCCAGCAGCTTGGGCGGGAGGGCCGCCGAGCAGTACTTC; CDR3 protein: CASSLGGRAAEQYF
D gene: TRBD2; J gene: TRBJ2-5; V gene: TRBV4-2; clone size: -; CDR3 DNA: TGTGCCAGCAGCCAAGATCGGCTAACGGGAGGGCAAGAGACCCAGTACTTC; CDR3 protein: CASSQDRLTGGQETQYF
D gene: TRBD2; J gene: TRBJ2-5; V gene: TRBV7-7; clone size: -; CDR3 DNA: TGTGCTAGCAGCGAGGCCCCTAGCGGGAGGAAGGGTGGGGAGACCCAGTACTTC; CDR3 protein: CASSEAPSGRKGGETQYF
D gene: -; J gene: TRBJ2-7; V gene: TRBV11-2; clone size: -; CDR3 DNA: TGTGCCAGCAGCTTAGTCGGGGTAGGAGGGAGCTACGAGCAGTACTTC; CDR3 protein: CASSLVGVGGSYEQYF
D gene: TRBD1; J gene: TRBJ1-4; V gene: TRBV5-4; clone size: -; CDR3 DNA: TGTGCCAGCAGCCGACAGGGCACTAATGAAAAACTGTTTTTT; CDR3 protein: CASSRQGTNEKLFF
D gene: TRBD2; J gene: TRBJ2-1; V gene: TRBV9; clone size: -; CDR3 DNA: TGTGCCAGCAGCGTAGAACTAGCGGGAGTTGGTGAGCAGTTCTTC; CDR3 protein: CASSVELAGVGEQFF